This T cell receptor (beta chain) comes out of a study of blood T cell repertoires in COVID-19. The overall study: Both acute and convalescent COVID-19 samples were obtained from the United States, Italy and Spain. Sources were T cells, B-cell-depleted T cells, or PBMCs; the material itself was cDNA or gDNA.

The assay was immunoSEQ multiplex PCR, and TCRdb's table has in-frame clones only and misses some. Among 150,000 to 200,000 clones, roughly 89% were seen once, and the ten largest hold 3.5% to 4.5%. The germline CDR1 and CDR2 sequences are SNHLY and FYNNEI. This CDR3 has 15 residues. V was clipped by 3 bases and J by 3 bases; unmatched bases: 5. The sample was peripheral blood. V and J are TRBV2 and TRBJ2-3; TRBD1 agrees at 8 bases. The clonotype comes from a man aged 18 to 30 with active or convalescent COVID-19. This chain's CDR3 is CASSETRGRTDTQYF. As DNA, the CDR3 is TGTGCCAGCAGTGAGACCAGGGGGCGAACAGATACGCAGTATTTT.